The source of this T cell receptor (beta chain) is a study of CD8 T cells in ankylosing spondylitis. Study results and caveats: Ankylosing spondylitis blood seemed to carry a telltale TCR beta motif made of several highly homologous variants. Matched ankylosing spondylitis synovial fluid reportedly showed significant enrichment of disease-linked clones.

Quantitative 5'-RACE was performed with molecular barcodes, and it yielded the TCR beta libraries. TCRdb recomputed calls from the 5' RACE reads with MiXCR, one row per CDR3 protein. The table shows some 270,000 distinct CDR3 sequences, with about 30% occurring only once. Germline CDR1 reads SQVTM; CDR2 reads ANQGSEA. The CDR3 is 13 residues long. Trimming cost V 3 bases and J 2 bases, with 10 bases left between them. This clonotype was detected only once. Antigen: not known. The sample was blood, either unsorted or a sorted T cell fraction (not recorded which). This TCR came from a male donor with ankylosing spondylitis or in good health (not recorded which). The chain uses TRBV29-1 and TRBJ1-1, with a weak D call TRBD1 (6 bases). DNA of the CDR3: TGCAGCGTTGAGGACAGCAAAAACACTGAAGCTTTCTTT. It yields the protein CSVEDSKNTEAFF.